What follows are 18 T cell receptor beta chains derived from one specimen sequenced in a study of lung T cells in sarcoidosis with Löfgren's syndrome. TCRdb ran MiXCR on the reads and lists one entry per CDR3 protein. The profile covers roughly 63,000 distinct CDR3 sequences, with about 20% appearing a single time and less than 2.5% taken by the ten largest. Sequencing used CD4+ T cells from PBMCs. The receptor set was obtained from a human donor with sarcoidosis (Löfgren's syndrome or another form), or a control subject (not recorded which).

The table lists this clonotype with many counts. The chain employs TRBV2 and TRBJ1-2, with 10 bases that match TRBD1. The CDR3 has 11 residues. CDR1 SNHLY and CDR2 FYNNEI come from the germline V gene. V trimming: 9 bases; J trimming: 5 bases; junction bases outside the gene matches: 0. CDR3 DNA: TGTGCCAGGGGACAGGGGTATGGCTACACCTTC. Amino acid sequence: CARGQGYGYTF.

This clonotype was found many times. The chain couples TRBV6-1 to TRBJ2-7; 8 bases agree with TRBD2. In germline, CDR1 is MNHNS, CDR2 SASEGT. Trimming cost V 7 bases and J 3 bases; bases outside gene matches: 8. The length of the CDR3 is 14 residues. CDR3 residues: CASKIAGNRYEQYF. CDR3 bases: TGTGCCAGCAAAATAGCGGGAAACCGCTACGAGCAGTACTTC.

There are a few counts of this clonotype. V gene TRBV7-9 combines with J gene TRBJ1-1; unclear D gene. V was pared by 3 bases and J by 8 bases, with 19 bases between. The CDR3 has 15 residues. From germline, CDR1 is SEHNR and CDR2 FQNEAQ (reference sequence). This CDR3 reads CASSFYMGPRSEAFF. The CDR3 nucleotides are TGTGCCAGCAGCTTCTATATGGGCCCGCGCTCCGAAGCTTTCTTT.

To note about this clonotype: A much larger clone differs by one base, so this may be a read error. J is TRBJ2-7 and V is TRBV20-1; 8 bases are shared with TRBD1. The CDR3 has 15 residues. CDR1 is DFQATT, CDR2 SNEGSKA, per germline (reference sequence). The trim removed 0 bases at V and 1 base at J, leaving 5 bases unmatched. This CDR3 is CSARDRGTGSYEQYF. In DNA, the CDR3 is TGCAGTGCTAGAGATAGAGGGACAGGATCCTACGAGCAGTACTTC.

A word on this clonotype: This may be a read error, as it is one base from a much larger clone. The chain is built from TRBV6-1 and TRBJ2-7; D is ambiguous. Looked up from germline, CDR1 is MNHNS and CDR2 is SASEGT. There are 12 residues in the CDR3. CDR3 amino acids: CAGSGDTYEQYV. Written as DNA, the CDR3 is TGTGCCGGCAGTGGAGACACCTACGAGCAGTACGTC.

CDR3 region: CSARDPGGMVNTEAFF. The CDR3 nucleotides are TGCAGTGCTAGAGATCCGGGGGGAATGGTTAACACTGAAGCTTTCTTT. This sequence joins TRBV20-1 and TRBJ1-1; TRBD1 might be the D (5 bases). This CDR3 is built from 16 residues. Between the trimmed V and J ends, which lost 0 bases and 2 bases, there was a span of 16 bases. Germline V CDR1 and CDR2: DFQATT, SNEGSKA (reference sequence).

The sample holds a few counts of this clonotype. In DNA, the CDR3 is TGTGCCAGCAGCCGGGGACTTCCCGGGGGGCCCCAGTACTTC. This gives the protein CASSRGLPGGPQYF. This chain uses TRBV5-4 with TRBJ2-5; perhaps TRBD2 as D (7 bases). Germline CDR1 SGHNT, CDR2 YYREEE (reference sequence). Trimming took 4 bases from V and 9 from J, leaving 19 bases between them. The CDR3 is made up of 14 amino acids. Looking up the rest from reference TRBV5-4 and TRBJ2-5 gives the full variable domain: ETGVTQSPTHLIKTRGQQVTLRCSSQSGHNTVSWYQQALGQGPQFIFQYYREEENGRGNFPPRFSGLQFPNYSSELNVNALELDDSALYLCASSRGLPGGPQYFGPGTRLLVL.

This clonotype has a handful of counts. The rearrangement links TRBV5-1 to TRBJ2-7; TRBD2 is a possible D gene (5 bases). The CDR3 runs 15 residues. V lost 2 bases, J lost 3 bases, and 15 bases lay in between. Germline CDR1 SGHRS, CDR2 YFSETQ. In DNA form, the CDR3 reads TGCGCCAGCAGCTTTGACGGAGGTTCCCTCTACGAGCAGTACTTC. Translation gives CASSFDGGSLYEQYF.

This clonotype was picked up many times. V is TRBV28 and J is TRBJ1-5, with D uncertain. CDR1 is MDHEN and CDR2 is SYDVKM in the germline V gene. The V and J ends lost 7 bases and 4 bases respectively, with 17 bases between them. The CDR3 covers 15 residues. The CDR3 nucleotides read TGTGCCAGCACCGATTTGAAGACAACTAATCAGCCCCAGCATTTT. It specifies CASTDLKTTNQPQHF.

The table lists this clonotype with a few counts. V and J are TRBV2 and TRBJ2-5; 8 bases are shared with TRBD1. The CDR3 length is 14 residues. V was pared by 5 bases and J by 2 bases, with 4 bases of the junction left unmatched. Germline V gene sequence: CDR1 SNHLY, CDR2 FYNNEI. The CDR3 reads CASSMNRGQETQYF. DNA for the CDR3: TGTGCCAGCAGTATGAACAGGGGGCAAGAGACCCAGTACTTC.

This clonotype has a count of ten or more. The chain joins TRBV28 to TRBJ1-5; no clear D. This CDR3 is built from 17 residues. Germline values: CDR1 MDHEN, CDR2 SYDVKM. The V end lost 6 bases, the J end lost 0 bases, and 18 bases lay between the germline ends. In DNA, the CDR3 is TGTGCCAGCAGGCCAACAAAGACACGATATAGCAATCAGCCCCAGCATTTT. Encoded protein: CASRPTKTRYSNQPQHF.

There are many counts of this clonotype. The gene calls are TRBV5-4 and TRBJ1-2; D is possibly TRBD1 (6 bases). The CDR3 has 14 residues. V was clipped by 5 bases and J by 3 bases, with 14 bases between them. Germline values: CDR1 SGHNT, CDR2 YYREEE (reference sequence). The CDR3 DNA is TGTGCCAGCAGATCGGGGGGCCCTCACTATGGCTACACCTTC. Translating it yields CASRSGGPHYGYTF.

Comments on this clonotype: A much larger clone lies one base from this, so it may be a read error. This chain connects TRBV20-1 to TRBJ1-4; tentative D call: TRBD1 (5 bases). This CDR3 is 14 amino acids long. Germline V gene lookup returns CDR1 DFQATT and CDR2 SNEGSKA (reference sequence). In DNA form, the CDR3 reads TGCAGTGCTAGAGATCCCCTCGGGGGTGAAAAACCGTTTTTT. Translating gives CSARDPLGGEKPFF.

With respect to this clonotype: A single base separates this from a much larger clone, so it may be a read error. The rearrangement uses TRBV10-3 and TRBJ2-3, with D maybe TRBD1 (5 bases). The length of the CDR3 is 16 residues. V lost 2 bases and J 2 bases, leaving 14 bases between the germline ends. Germline V gives CDR1 ENHRY, CDR2 SYGVKD. The CDR3 region is CAISEGQGTSTDTQYF. For the CDR3, the DNA is TGTGCCATCAGTGAGGGGCAGGGAACTTCCACAGATACGCAGTATTTT.

In its sample, this clonotype was seen many times. The chain couples TRBV20-1 to TRBJ2-1; D is unresolved. Germline V lookup: CDR1 DFQATT, CDR2 SNEGSKA (reference sequence). V lost 3 bases, J lost 8 bases, and 5 bases lay in between. This CDR3 has 10 residues. In DNA form, the CDR3 reads TGCAGTGCTAGTCAGGATGAGCAGTTCTTC. Amino acid sequence: CSASQDEQFF.

This clonotype has at least ten counts. The rearrangement links TRBV6-1 to TRBJ2-1, with D possibly called TRBD1 or TRBD2 (6 bases each). V gave up 4 bases and J gave up 2 bases, with 12 bases separating them. The CDR3 is 15 residues long. Germline V gene lookup returns CDR1 MNHNS and CDR2 SASEGT. CDR3 nucleotides: TGTGCCAGCAGTGGGGGGGCAGGCACCTACAATGAGCAGTTCTTC. Protein sequence: CASSGGAGTYNEQFF.

This clonotype was counted ten times or more. V is TRBV28 and J is TRBJ1-5; D unresolved. V dropped 8 bases and J dropped 6 bases, with 23 bases sitting between them. This CDR3 contains 16 residues. CDR1 MDHEN and CDR2 SYDVKM come from the germline V gene. In DNA form, the CDR3 reads TGTGCCAGCCAATTGGTTGCGGCCTCCCTCGCTCAGCCCCAGCATTTT. Translating gives CASQLVAASLAQPQHF.

Comment on this clonotype: This may stem from a read error, because a much larger clone lies one nucleotide away. Without the conserved terminal phenylalanine or tryptophan, this CDR3 likely stems from a read error. Because the CDR3's place on the DNA is in doubt, the DNA is left out and the CDR3 is given as listed by TCRdb. The gene calls are TRBV7-8 and TRBJ1-5; the table's D gene call, TRBD1, was not cross checked with the DNA. Both ends counted, the CDR3 spans 15 residues. CDR1 and CDR2 (germline): SGHVS, FQNEAQ. CDR3 residues: CASSLVRGRPQPQHL.